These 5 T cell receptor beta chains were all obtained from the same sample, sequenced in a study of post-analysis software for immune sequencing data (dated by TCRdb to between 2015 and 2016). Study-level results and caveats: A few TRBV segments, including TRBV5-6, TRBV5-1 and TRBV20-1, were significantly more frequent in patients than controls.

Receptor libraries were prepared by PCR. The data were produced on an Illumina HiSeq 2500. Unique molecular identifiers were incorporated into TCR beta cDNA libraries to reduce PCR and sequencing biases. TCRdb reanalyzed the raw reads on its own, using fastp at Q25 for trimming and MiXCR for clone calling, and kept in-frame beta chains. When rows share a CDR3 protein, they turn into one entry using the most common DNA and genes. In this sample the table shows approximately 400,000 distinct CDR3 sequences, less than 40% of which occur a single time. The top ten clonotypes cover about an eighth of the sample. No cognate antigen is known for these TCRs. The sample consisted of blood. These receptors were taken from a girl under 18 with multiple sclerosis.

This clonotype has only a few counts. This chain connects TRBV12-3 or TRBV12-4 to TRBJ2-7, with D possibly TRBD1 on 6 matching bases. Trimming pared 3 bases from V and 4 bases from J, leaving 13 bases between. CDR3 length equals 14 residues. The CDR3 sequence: CASSFTWDTYEQYF. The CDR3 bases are TGTGCCAGCAGTTTCACCTGGGACACGTACGAGCAGTACTTC.

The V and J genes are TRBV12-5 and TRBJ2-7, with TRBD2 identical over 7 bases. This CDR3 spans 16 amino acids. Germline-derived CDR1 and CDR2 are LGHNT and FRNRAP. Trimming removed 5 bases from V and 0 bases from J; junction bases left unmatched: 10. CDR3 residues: CASGPGTKGSSYEQYF. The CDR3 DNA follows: TGTGCTAGTGGTCCTGGGACTAAGGGGAGCTCCTACGAGCAGTACTTC.

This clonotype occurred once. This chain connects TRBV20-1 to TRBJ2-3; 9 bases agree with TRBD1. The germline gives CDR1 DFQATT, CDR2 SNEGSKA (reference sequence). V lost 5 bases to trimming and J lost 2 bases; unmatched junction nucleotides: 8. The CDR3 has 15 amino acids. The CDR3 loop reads CSASDWDRDTDTQYF. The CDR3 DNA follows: TGCAGTGCTTCAGACTGGGACAGGGACACAGATACGCAGTATTTT.

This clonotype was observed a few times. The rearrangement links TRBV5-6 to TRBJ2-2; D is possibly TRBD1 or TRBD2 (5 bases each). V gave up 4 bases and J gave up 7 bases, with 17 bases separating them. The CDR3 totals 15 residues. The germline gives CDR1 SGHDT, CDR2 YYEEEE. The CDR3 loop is CASSMGPATHGELFF. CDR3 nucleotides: TGTGCCAGCAGCATGGGACCGGCGACCCACGGGGAGCTGTTTTTT.

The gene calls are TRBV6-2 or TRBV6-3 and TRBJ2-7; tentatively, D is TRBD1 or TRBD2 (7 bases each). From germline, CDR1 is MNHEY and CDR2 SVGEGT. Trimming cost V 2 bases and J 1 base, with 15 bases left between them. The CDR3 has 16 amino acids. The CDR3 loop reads CASSYHRQGGSYEQYF. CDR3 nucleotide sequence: TGTGCCAGCAGTTACCACCGACAGGGAGGGTCCTACGAGCAGTACTTC.